This passage covers 19 T cell receptor beta chains from one sample sequenced in a study of T cells in pancreatic ductal adenocarcinoma. Selected pancreatic ductal adenocarcinoma patients had undergone surgery without neoadjuvant therapy. Assay used: immunoSEQ multiplex PCR; TCRdb lists only in-frame clones, some missing. In the table there are 100,000 or so clones, more than 90% of which are singletons. Source material: PBMCs. The receptors shown here come from a human donor with pancreatic ductal adenocarcinoma.

As for this clone: Other DNA sequences from this sample encode an identical CDR3 as well. In DNA form, the CDR3 reads TGCGCCAGCAGCCCGGGACAGAGCACAGATACGCAGTATTTT. It translates to CASSPGQSTDTQYF. The chain employs TRBV5-1 and TRBJ2-3; 7 bases fit TRBD1. Per the germline V gene, CDR1 is SGHRS and CDR2 is YFSETQ. This CDR3 region has 14 residues. J gave up 0 bases and V 4 bases, and 2 bases lay outside the gene matches.

CDR3 in amino acids: CASSWASGDTGELFF. CDR3 nucleotides: TGTGCCAGCAGCTGGGCTAGCGGGGACACCGGGGAGCTGTTTTTT. J is TRBJ2-2 and V is TRBV7-2, with 9 bases identical to TRBD2. This CDR3 has 15 amino acids. Germline CDR1 and CDR2: SGHTA and FQGNSA. Losses at the gene ends were 4 bases for V and 3 bases for J; bases not matched to a gene: 3.

This clone was seen only once. This chain joins TRBV6-5 and TRBJ1-1, with unresolved D. CDR1 is MNHEY and CDR2 is SVGAGI in the germline V gene. V shed 0 bases and J shed 6 bases, with 11 bases lying between them. The CDR3 runs to 14 residues. The CDR3 here is CASSYSGVRAEAFF. In DNA form, the CDR3 reads TGTGCCAGCAGTTACTCCGGGGTGAGGGCTGAAGCTTTCTTT.

Written as DNA, the CDR3 is TGTGCCTGGAGTTCCAAACAGGGGGCGAACACTGAAGCTTTCTTT. Translated: CAWSSKQGANTEAFF. The chain links TRBV30 to TRBJ1-1; 9 bases agree with TRBD1. Per the germline V gene, CDR1 is GTSNPN and CDR2 is SVGIG (reference sequence). V was pared by 2 bases and J by 1 base, with 5 bases of the junction left unmatched. The CDR3 is 15 residues long.

This clone was counted between two and nine times. The chain joins TRBV18 to TRBJ2-2; TRBD1 aligns across 8 bases. The CDR3 has 16 amino acids. Germline-derived CDR1 and CDR2 are KGHSH and LQKENI. V shed 3 bases, J shed 7 bases, and the junction held 10 bases outside the gene matches. The CDR3 protein is CASSPKISTGVGELFF. The CDR3 DNA follows: TGTGCCAGCTCACCGAAAATATCGACAGGGGTCGGGGAGCTGTTTTTT.

The chain couples TRBV18 to TRBJ2-6; D ambiguous. Trimming left V 3 bases short and J 0 bases short, with 15 bases between. The germline gives CDR1 KGHSH, CDR2 LQKENI. The CDR3 contains 18 residues. This CDR3 is CASSPNAPHNSGANVLTF. As DNA, the CDR3 is TGTGCCAGCTCACCCAACGCCCCCCACAACTCTGGGGCCAACGTCCTGACTTTC.

V is TRBV27 and J is TRBJ2-2, with 7 bases matching TRBD2. The CDR3 is 14 residues long. Germline assignment: CDR1 MNHEY and CDR2 SMNVEV (reference sequence). The trim removed 7 bases at V and 0 bases at J, leaving 2 bases unmatched. CDR3 sequence (DNA): TGTGCCAGCAAGACTAGCCCGAACACCGGGGAGCTGTTTTTT. Translating it yields CASKTSPNTGELFF.

This chain links TRBV25-1 with TRBJ2-2; the match to TRBD1 covers 7 bases. The length of the CDR3 is 16 residues. Germline V gives CDR1 MGHDK, CDR2 SYGVNS. V was clipped by 3 bases and J by 6 bases; unmatched bases: 10. CDR3 sequence (DNA): TGTGCCAGCAGTGATCCGAGACAGGGATTAGCCGGGGAGCTGTTTTTT. As protein: CASSDPRQGLAGELFF.

V gene TRBV18 combines with J gene TRBJ2-7, with 9 bases aligning to TRBD1. CDR3 size: 14 residues. Trimming removed 6 bases from V and 4 bases from J; junction bases left unmatched: 7. In germline, CDR1 is KGHSH, CDR2 LQKENI. The CDR3 protein is CASSPGTGTYEQYF. CDR3 sequence (DNA): TGTGCCAGCTCCCCCGGGACAGGGACGTACGAGCAGTACTTC.

The CDR3 DNA follows: TGTGCCAGCTGCAGCGATAGCAATCAGCCCCAGCATTTT. It translates to CASCSDSNQPQHF. This chain joins TRBV2 and TRBJ1-5; D uncertain. Germline CDR1 SNHLY, CDR2 FYNNEI. The germline V and J ends were trimmed by 8 bases and 0 bases, with 8 bases remaining between them. CDR3 length: 13 amino acids.

This rearrangement joins TRBV28 to TRBJ2-7; TRBD2 might be the D (5 bases). Per the germline V gene, CDR1 is MDHEN and CDR2 is SYDVKM. The CDR3 is 13 residues long. Trimming stripped 4 bases from V and 5 bases from J, with 12 bases between. For the CDR3, the DNA is TGTGCCAGCAGTTCAACCCGGGGAGACGAGCAGTACTTC. Its protein is CASSSTRGDEQYF.

V usage is TRBV7-2 and J usage is TRBJ1-4, with 9 positions matching TRBD1. Germline V gives CDR1 SGHTA, CDR2 FQGNSA. After removal of 1 base from V and 11 bases from J, the junction contained 11 bases not matched to a gene. The CDR3 sequence is 16 residues long. Here the CDR3 reads CASSLVLGQGQGKLFF. As DNA, the CDR3 is TGTGCCAGCAGCTTAGTTCTGGGACAGGGTCAAGGGAAACTGTTTTTT.

The CDR3 region is CAWSVTDEKLFF. Here the CDR3 DNA reads TGTGCCTGGAGTGTCACGGATGAAAAACTGTTTTTT. The rearrangement joins TRBV30 to TRBJ1-4; D is undetermined. V was shortened by 0 bases and J by 6 bases, with 5 bases between the two germline ends. From germline, CDR1 is GTSNPN and CDR2 SVGIG (reference sequence). CDR3 length equals 12 residues.

This clone occurred a few times. V is TRBV19 and J is TRBJ1-4, with D hard to call. Trimming pared 2 bases from V and 5 bases from J, leaving 18 bases between. The CDR3 runs 17 residues. CDR1 LNHDA and CDR2 SQIVND come from the germline V gene (reference sequence). CDR3 loop: CASSIFDRGQQNEKLFF. DNA of the CDR3: TGTGCCAGTAGTATATTTGATCGTGGGCAGCAGAATGAAAAACTGTTTTTT.

This clone was detected only a few times. The V and J genes are TRBV2 and TRBJ1-2; D not resolved. Trimming cost V 6 bases and J 3 bases, with 14 bases left between them. The CDR3 runs 14 residues. Germline loops: CDR1 SNHLY, CDR2 FYNNEI. CDR3 in DNA: TGTGCCAGCAGCGCCAGTGAGGCGGACTATGGCTACACCTTC. Encoded protein: CASSASEADYGYTF. Looking up the rest from reference TRBV2 and TRBJ1-2 gives the full variable domain: EPEVTQTPSHQVTQMGQEVILRCVPISNHLYFYWYRQILGQKVEFLVSFYNNEISEKSEIFDDQFSVERPDGSNFTLKIRSTKLEDSAMYFCASSASEADYGYTFGSGTRLTVV.

The chain combines TRBV25-1 with TRBJ1-2; the match to TRBD1 covers 9 bases. The J segment lost 3 bases and the V segment lost 6 bases, leaving 8 bases of the junction unmatched. The CDR3 loop spans 15 amino acids. Germline V CDR1 and CDR2: MGHDK, SYGVNS. CDR3 loop: CASSRDRGYDYGYTF. The DNA of the CDR3 is TGTGCCAGCAGCCGAGACAGGGGGTACGACTATGGCTACACCTTC.

The V call is TRBV7-9, the J call TRBJ1-5, with D tentatively TRBD1 (5 bases). V was cut by 1 base and J by 5 bases, with 6 bases left in between. Per the germline V gene, CDR1 is SEHNR and CDR2 is FQNEAQ (reference sequence). The CDR3 extends over 13 amino acids. This CDR3 reads CASSLGGDQPQHF. In DNA, the CDR3 is TGTGCCAGCAGCTTAGGGGGCGATCAGCCCCAGCATTTT.

This chain uses TRBV5-4 with TRBJ2-2, with a weak D call TRBD1 (6 bases). Germline CDR1 reads SGHNT; CDR2 reads YYREEE (reference sequence). V shed 0 bases and J shed 4 bases, with 7 bases lying between them. The CDR3 has 14 residues. The CDR3 sequence: CASSLGGPTGELFF. CDR3 nucleotide sequence: TGTGCCAGCAGCTTGGGGGGGCCCACCGGGGAGCTGTTTTTT.

This chain connects TRBV18 to TRBJ1-2, with 8 bases aligning to TRBD1. J gave up 5 bases and V 4 bases, and 6 bases lay outside the gene matches. CDR1 is KGHSH and CDR2 is LQKENI in the germline V gene. The CDR3 contains 14 residues. The CDR3 DNA sequence: TGTGCCAGCTCACACGGACAGGGTGGGTATGGCTACACCTTC. As protein: CASSHGQGGYGYTF.